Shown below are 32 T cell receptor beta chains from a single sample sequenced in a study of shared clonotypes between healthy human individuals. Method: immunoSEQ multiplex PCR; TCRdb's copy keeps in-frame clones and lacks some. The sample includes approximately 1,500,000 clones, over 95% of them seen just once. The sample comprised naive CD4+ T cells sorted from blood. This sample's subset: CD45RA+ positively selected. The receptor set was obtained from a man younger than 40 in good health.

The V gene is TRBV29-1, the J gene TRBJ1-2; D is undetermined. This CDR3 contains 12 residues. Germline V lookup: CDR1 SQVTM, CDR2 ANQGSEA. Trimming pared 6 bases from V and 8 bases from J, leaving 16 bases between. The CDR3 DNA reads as TGCAGCGTCGGCGCCACCCCTGGAGGCTACACCTTC. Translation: CSVGATPGGYTF.

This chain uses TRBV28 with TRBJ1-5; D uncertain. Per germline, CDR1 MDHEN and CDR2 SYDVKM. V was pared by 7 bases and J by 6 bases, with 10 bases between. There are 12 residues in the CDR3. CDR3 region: CASTASPQPQHF. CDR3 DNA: TGTGCCAGCACCGCTAGTCCTCAGCCCCAGCATTTT.

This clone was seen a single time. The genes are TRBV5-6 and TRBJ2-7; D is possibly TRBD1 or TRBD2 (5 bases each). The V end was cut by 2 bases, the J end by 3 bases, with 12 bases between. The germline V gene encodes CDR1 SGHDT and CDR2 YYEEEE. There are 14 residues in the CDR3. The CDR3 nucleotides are TGTGCCAGCAGCTTCGGGACCACGAACTACGAGCAGTACTTC. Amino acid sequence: CASSFGTTNYEQYF. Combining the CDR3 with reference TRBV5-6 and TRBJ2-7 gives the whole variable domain DAGVTQSPTHLIKTRGQQVTLRCSPKSGHDTVSWYQQALGQGPQFIFQYYEEEERQRGNFPDRFSGHQFPNYSSELNVNALLLGDSALYLCASSFGTTNYEQYFGPGTRLTVT.

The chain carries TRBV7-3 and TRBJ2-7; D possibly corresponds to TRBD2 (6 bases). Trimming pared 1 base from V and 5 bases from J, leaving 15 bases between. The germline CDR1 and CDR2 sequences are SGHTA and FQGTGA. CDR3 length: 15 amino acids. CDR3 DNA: TGTGCCAGCAGCTTAAATGGGGCTAGCGTCCACGAGCAGTACTTC. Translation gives CASSLNGASVHEQYF.

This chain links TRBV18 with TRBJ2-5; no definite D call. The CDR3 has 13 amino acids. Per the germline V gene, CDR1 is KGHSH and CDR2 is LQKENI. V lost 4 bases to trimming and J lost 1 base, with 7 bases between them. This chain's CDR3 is CASSLNSQETQYF. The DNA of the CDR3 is TGTGCCAGCTCACTAAACAGCCAAGAGACCCAGTACTTC.

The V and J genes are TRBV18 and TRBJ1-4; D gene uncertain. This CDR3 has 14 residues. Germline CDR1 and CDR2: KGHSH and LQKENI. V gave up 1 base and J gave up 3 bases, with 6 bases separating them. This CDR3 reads CASSPRGSNEKLFF. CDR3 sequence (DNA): TGTGCCAGCTCACCACGTGGGTCTAATGAAAAACTGTTTTTT.

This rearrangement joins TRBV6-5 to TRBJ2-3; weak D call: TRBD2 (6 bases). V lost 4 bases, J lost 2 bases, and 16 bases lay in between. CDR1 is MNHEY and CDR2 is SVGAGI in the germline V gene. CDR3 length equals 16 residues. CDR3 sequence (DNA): TGTGCCAGCAGTTTCGACGGGAGTCGTTTCACAGATACGCAGTATTTT. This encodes CASSFDGSRFTDTQYF.

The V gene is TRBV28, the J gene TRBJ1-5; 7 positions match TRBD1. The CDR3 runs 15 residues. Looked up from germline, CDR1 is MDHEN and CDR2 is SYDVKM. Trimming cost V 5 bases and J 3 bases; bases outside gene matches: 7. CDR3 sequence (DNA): TGTGCCAGCAGTCCGTTGACAGGGCTCAATCAGCCCCAGCATTTT. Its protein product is CASSPLTGLNQPQHF.

CDR3 in DNA: TGTGCCAGCAGCTTAGATCGACAGCAGCCCCAGCATTTT. It is translated as CASSLDRQQPQHF. The genes are TRBV11-2 and TRBJ1-5; D may be TRBD1 (5 bases). Germline loops: CDR1 SGHAT, CDR2 FQNNGV. V lost 0 bases to trimming and J lost 7 bases, with 7 bases between them. This CDR3 contains 13 residues.

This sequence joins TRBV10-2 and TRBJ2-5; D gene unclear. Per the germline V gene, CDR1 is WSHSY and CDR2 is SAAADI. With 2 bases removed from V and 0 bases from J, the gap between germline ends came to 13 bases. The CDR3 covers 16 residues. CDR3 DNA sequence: TGCGCCAGCAGTGAGGTCAGCGCCACTTACCAAGAGACCCAGTACTTC. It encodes CASSEVSATYQETQYF.

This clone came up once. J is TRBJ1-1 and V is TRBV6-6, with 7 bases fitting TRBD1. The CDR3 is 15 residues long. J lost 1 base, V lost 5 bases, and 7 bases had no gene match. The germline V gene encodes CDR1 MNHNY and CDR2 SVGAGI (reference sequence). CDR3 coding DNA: TGTGCCAGCAGTCAGCTACAGGGGAGGAACACTGAAGCTTTCTTT. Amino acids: CASSQLQGRNTEAFF.

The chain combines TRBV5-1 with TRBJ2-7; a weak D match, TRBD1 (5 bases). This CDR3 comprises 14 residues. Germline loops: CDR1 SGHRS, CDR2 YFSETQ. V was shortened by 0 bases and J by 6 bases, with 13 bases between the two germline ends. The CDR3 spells CASSLEQGISEQYF. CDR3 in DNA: TGCGCCAGCAGCTTGGAGCAGGGTATCTCCGAGCAGTACTTC.

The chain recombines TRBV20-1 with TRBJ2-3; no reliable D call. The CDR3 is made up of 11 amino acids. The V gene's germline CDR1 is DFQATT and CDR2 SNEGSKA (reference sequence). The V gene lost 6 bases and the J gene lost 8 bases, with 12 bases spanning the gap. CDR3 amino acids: CSAPRMVTQYF. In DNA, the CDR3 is TGCAGTGCGCCCCGAATGGTTACGCAGTATTTT.

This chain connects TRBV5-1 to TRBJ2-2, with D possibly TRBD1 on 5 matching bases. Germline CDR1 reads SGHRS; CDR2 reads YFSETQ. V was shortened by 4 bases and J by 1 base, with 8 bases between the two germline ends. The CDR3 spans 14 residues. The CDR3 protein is CASSPTGNTGELFF. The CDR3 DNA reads TGCGCCAGCAGCCCTACAGGGAACACCGGGGAGCTGTTTTTT. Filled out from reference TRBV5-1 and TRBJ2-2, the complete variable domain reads KAGVTQTPRYLIKTRGQQVTLSCSPISGHRSVSWYQQTPGQGLQFLFEYFSETQRNKGNFPGRFSGRQFSNSRSEMNVSTLELGDSALYLCASSPTGNTGELFFGEGSRLTVL.

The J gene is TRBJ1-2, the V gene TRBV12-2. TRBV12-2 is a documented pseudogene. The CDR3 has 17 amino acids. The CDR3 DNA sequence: TGTGCAAGTCGCTTAGCTAGCCCGACGAGGGGCGAGGATGGCTACACCTTC. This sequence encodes CASRLASPTRGEDGYTF.

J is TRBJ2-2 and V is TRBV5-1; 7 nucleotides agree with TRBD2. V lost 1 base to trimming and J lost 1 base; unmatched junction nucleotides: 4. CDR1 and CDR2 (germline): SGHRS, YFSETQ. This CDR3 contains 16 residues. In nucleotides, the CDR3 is TGCGCCAGCAGCTTGCTGGCGGGAGAGAACACCGGGGAGCTGTTTTTT. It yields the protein CASSLLAGENTGELFF.

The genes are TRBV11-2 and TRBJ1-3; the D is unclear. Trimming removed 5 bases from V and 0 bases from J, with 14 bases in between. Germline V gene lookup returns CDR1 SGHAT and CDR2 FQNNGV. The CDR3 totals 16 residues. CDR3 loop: CASSLRTARSGNTIYF. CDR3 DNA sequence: TGTGCCAGCAGCCTCCGGACGGCCCGCTCTGGAAACACCATATATTTT.

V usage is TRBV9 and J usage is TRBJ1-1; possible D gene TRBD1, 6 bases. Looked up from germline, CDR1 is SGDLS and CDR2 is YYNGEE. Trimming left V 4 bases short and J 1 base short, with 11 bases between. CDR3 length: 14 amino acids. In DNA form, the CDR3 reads TGTGCCAGCAGCAGAGGACAGAGGAACACTGAAGCTTTCTTT. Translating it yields CASSRGQRNTEAFF.

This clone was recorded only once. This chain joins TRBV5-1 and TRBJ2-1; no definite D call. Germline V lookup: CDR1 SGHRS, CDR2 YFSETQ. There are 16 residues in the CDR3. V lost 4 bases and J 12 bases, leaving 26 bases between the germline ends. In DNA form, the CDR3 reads TGCGCCAGCAGCCCCCCTTTTGGTTCAGGTAGTTCGGGGCAGTTCTTC. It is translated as CASSPPFGSGSSGQFF.

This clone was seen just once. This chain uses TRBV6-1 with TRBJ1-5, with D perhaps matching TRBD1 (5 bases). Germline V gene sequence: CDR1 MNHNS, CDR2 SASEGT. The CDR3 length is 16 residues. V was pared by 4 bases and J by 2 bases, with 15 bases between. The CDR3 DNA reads TGTGCCAGCAGTGCCAACCTCCAGGGCGGCAATCAGCCCCAGCATTTT. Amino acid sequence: CASSANLQGGNQPQHF.

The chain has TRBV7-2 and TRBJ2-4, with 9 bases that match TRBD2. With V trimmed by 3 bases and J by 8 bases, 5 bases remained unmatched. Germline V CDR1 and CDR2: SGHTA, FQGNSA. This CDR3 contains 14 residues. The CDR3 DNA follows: TGTGCCAGCAGCTTTGCTAGCGGGATGGACATTCAGTACTTC. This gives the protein CASSFASGMDIQYF. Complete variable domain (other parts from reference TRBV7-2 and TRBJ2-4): GAGVSQSPSNKVTEKGKDVELRCDPISGHTALYWYRQSLGQGLEFLIYFQGNSAPDKSGLPSDRFSAERTGGSVSTLTIQRTQQEDSAVYLCASSFASGMDIQYFGAGTRLSVL.

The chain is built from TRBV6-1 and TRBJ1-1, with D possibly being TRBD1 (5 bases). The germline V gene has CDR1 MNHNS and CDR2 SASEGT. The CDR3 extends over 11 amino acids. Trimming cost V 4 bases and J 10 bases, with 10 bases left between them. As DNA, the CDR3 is TGTGCCAGCAGTGTAGGCGGGGGAGCTTTCTTT. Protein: CASSVGGGAFF.

CDR3 DNA: TGTGCCAGCAGCTTAGAAGGAACGGGGGCGCAGTATTTT. This encodes CASSLEGTGAQYF. The chain joins TRBV7-3 to TRBJ2-3; weak D call: TRBD2 (6 bases). Trimming took 2 bases from V and 10 from J, leaving 13 bases between them. The CDR3 consists of 13 residues. The germline V gene encodes CDR1 SGHTA and CDR2 FQGTGA. Using reference TRBV7-3 and TRBJ2-3 for the parts outside the CDR3, the full variable domain is GAGVSQTPSNKVTEKGKYVELRCDPISGHTALYWYRQSLGQGPEFLIYFQGTGAADDSGLPNDRFFAVRPEGSVSTLKIQRTERGDSAVYLCASSLEGTGAQYFGPGTRLTVL.

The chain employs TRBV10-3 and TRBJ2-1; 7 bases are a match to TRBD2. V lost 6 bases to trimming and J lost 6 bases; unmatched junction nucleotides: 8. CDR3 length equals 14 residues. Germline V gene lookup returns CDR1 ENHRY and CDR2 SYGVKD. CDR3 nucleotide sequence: TGTGCCATCAGCCTTACCGGGACTACCAATGAGCAGTTCTTC. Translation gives CAISLTGTTNEQFF.

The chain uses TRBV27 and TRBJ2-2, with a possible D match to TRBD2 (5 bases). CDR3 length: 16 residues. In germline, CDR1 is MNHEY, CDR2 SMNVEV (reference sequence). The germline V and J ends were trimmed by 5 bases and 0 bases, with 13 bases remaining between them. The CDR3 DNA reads TGTGCCAGCAGTCCCTGGACTGACACGAACACCGGGGAGCTGTTTTTT. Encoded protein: CASSPWTDTNTGELFF.

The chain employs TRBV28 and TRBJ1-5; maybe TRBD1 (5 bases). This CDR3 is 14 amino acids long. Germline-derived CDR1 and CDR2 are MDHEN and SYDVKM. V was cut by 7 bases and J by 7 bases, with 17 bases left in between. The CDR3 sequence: CASTPRGGWQPQHF. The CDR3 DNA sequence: TGTGCCAGCACCCCAAGGGGAGGATGGCAGCCCCAGCATTTT. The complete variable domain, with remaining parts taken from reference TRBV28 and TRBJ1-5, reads DVKVTQSSRYLVKRTGEKVFLECVQDMDHENMFWYRQDPGLGLRLIYFSYDVKMKEKGDIPEGYSVSREKKERFSLILESASTNQTSMYLCASTPRGGWQPQHFGDGTRLSIL.

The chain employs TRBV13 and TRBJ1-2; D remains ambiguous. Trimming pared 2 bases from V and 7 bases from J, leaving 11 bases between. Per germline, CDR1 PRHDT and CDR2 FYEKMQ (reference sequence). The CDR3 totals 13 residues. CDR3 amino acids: CASSLNGHRGYTF. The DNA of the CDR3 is TGTGCCAGCAGCTTAAACGGGCATCGTGGCTACACCTTC.

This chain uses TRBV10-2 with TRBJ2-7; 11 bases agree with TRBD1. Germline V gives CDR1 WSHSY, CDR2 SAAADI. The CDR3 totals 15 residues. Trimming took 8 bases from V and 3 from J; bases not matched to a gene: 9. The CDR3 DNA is TGCGCCAGCGGACGGGACAGGGGGGTTGACTACGAGCAGTACTTC. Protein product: CASGRDRGVDYEQYF.

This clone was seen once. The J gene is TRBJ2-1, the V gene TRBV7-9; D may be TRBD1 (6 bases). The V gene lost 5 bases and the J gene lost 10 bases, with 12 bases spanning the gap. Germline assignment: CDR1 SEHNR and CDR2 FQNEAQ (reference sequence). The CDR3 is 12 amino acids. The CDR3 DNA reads TGTGCCAGCAGCCGGGACAACGGGGAGCAGTTCTTC. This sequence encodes CASSRDNGEQFF.

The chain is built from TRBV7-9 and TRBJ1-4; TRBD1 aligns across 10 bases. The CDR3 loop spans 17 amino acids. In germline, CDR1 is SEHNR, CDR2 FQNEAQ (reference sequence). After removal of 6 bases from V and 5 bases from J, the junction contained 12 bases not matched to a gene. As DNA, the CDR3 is TGTGCCAGCAGACATTCCGGGACAGGGGTCCAAAATGAAAAACTGTTTTTT. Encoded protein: CASRHSGTGVQNEKLFF.

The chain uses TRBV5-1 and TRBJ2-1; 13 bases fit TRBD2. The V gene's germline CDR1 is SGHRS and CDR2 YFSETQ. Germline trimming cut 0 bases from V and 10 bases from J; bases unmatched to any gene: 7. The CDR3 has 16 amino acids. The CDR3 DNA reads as TGCGCCAGCAGCTTGGGGGGACTAGCGGGAACGGAGGAGCAGTTCTTC. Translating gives CASSLGGLAGTEEQFF.

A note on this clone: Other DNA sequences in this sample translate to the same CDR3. In DNA form, the CDR3 reads TGTGCCAGCAGCGTAACAGGGGCGAACACTGAAGCTTTCTTT. It encodes CASSVTGANTEAFF. The gene calls are TRBV9 and TRBJ1-1, with 7 bases fitting TRBD1. The CDR3 consists of 14 residues. With V trimmed by 1 base and J by 1 base, 1 base remained unmatched. Germline V gene data show CDR1 as SGDLS and CDR2 as YYNGEE.